The clone carrying this T cell receptor (beta chain) came up a few times. No antigen is known for it. Regarding time point: patch test 2, 6 weeks after DPC sensitization. Treatment here: therapeutic diphenylcyclopropenone sensitization with weekly scalp DPC. These data originate in a study of human T cells and chemical hapten exposure. TCRdb called the RACE reads again in MiXCR, with one record for every CDR3 protein. In the table there are tens of thousands of distinct CDR3 sequences, roughly 10% of which are singletons. Findings and caveats of the study: PT1 expanded TCR counts and patch test score were linked, and their correlation was positive.

The source was whole blood, collected in connection with sensitization to the hapten diphenylcyclopropenone (DPC). The sequence derives from a woman aged 25 to 39 with alopecia areata. Some clones in this sample may be carry-over from other donors' samples.

For the CDR3, the DNA is TGTGCCAGCAGCAGACAGGGGACCTCTGAAGCTTTCTTT. Protein sequence: CASSRQGTSEAFF. The V gene is TRBV5-5, the J gene TRBJ1-1, with 8 positions matching TRBD1. V gave up 4 bases and J gave up 6 bases; unmatched junction bases: 5. The CDR3 has 13 residues. Germline V gives CDR1 SGHKS, CDR2 YYEKEE (reference sequence).